The present TCR beta chain was sequenced within a study of T cells expressing NK-cell markers. Of note for this clonotype: Its target is not known.

Study conclusions and caveats: The study did not resolve the HCMV specificity of expanded NKG2C+ T cell clones. Once again these clonotypes came out on top in the CD3+CD56-NKG2C+ fraction of several donors.

One entry per CDR3 protein, without DNA, is what TCRdb gives after re-calling the 5' RACE reads. The sample has roughly 390,000 distinct CDR3 sequences. In germline, CDR1 is SQVTM, CDR2 ANQGSEA. The CDR3 has 13 amino acids. This clonotype originated in a woman in her fifties or sixties in good health. The chain is built from TRBV29-1 and TRBJ1-2; TCRdb selects TRBD1, and the lack of DNA leaves this call unchecked. Sequences were obtained from blood T cells: a sorted CD56 or NKG2C T cell subset, CD4+ or CD8+ T cells, or bulk PBMC T cells (not recorded which). The CDR3 region is CSVGDRAGYGYTF.